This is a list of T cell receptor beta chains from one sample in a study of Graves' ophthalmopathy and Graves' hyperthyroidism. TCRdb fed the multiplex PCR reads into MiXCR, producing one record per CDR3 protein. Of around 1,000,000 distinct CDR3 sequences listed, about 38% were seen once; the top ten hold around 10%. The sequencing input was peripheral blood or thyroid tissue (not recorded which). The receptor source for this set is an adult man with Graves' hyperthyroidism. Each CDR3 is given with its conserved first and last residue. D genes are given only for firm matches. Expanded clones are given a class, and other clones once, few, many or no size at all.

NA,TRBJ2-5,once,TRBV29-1,TGCAGCGTTGAAGGGGGGGGCACTCAAGAGACCCAGTACTTC,CSVEGGGTQETQYF
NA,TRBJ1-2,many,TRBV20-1,TGCAGTGCTAGAGATGGGGCCCGGGGGACTAACTATGGCTACACCTTC,CSARDGARGTNYGYTF
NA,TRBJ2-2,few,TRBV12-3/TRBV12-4,TGTGCTAGTGGTTTGTCGACAGCAATCAGGGAGCTGTTTTTT,CASGLSTAIRELFF
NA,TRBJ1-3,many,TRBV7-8,TGTGCCAGCAGCTTATACGCAGGTCTTAGCTCTGGAAACACCATATATTTT,CASSLYAGLSSGNTIYF
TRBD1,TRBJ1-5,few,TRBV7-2,TGTGCCAGCAGCAGAGGACAGGGCAATCAGTCCCAGCATTTT,CASSRGQGNQSQHF
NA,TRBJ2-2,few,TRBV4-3,TGCGCCAGCAGCCAAGGGGGGCCTGACACCGGGGAGCTGTTTTTT,CASSQGGPDTGELFF
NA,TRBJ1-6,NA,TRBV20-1,TGCAGTGCTAAGTATTCCCCTAGCGATTCACCCCTCCACTTT,CSAKYSPSDSPLHF
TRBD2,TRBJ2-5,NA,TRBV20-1,TGCAGTGGCCGGACTAGCGGGGGAAAAGAGACCCAGTACTTC,CSGRTSGGKETQYF
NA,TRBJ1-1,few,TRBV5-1,TGCGCCAGCAGCTTGCAGGGGATCTCCACTGAAGCTTTCTTT,CASSLQGISTEAFF
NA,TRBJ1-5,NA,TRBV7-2,TGTGCCAGCAGTGCTAGGGGGAGGGATCATCAGCCCCAGCATTTT,CASSARGRDHQPQHF
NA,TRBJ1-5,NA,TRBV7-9,TGTGCCAGCAGTCTATTCCCCTCGCAGGGCCACAATCAGCCCCAGCATTTT,CASSLFPSQGHNQPQHF
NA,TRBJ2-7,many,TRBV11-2,TGTGCCAGCAGCGTCGGACAGCCCTACGAGCAGTACTTC,CASSVGQPYEQYF
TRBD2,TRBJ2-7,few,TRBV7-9,TGTGCCAGCAGCTTAGTGGGAGCGGGAGAGGCTACCGAGCAGTACTTC,CASSLVGAGEATEQYF
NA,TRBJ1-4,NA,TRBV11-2,TGCGCCAGCAGCCCCAACGCGCCCGGGACGGGGCATGAAAAACTGTTTTTT,CASSPNAPGTGHEKLFF
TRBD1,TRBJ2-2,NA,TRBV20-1,TGCAGTGCTAGAGCCTACAGGGGGGATGTAATGAACACCGGGGAGCTGTTTTTT,CSARAYRGDVMNTGELFF
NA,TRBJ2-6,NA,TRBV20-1,TGCAGTGCTAGAGATATGGGCTCTGGGGCCAACGTCCTGACTTTC,CSARDMGSGANVLTF
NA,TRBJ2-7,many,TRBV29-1,TGCAGCGTTGAGTCTACAGAAGGAGCCTACGAGCAGTACTTC,CSVESTEGAYEQYF
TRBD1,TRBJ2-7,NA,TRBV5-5,TGTGCCAGCAGCTCCAAAGACTTTGACAGGGAATCCTACGAGCAGTACTTC,CASSSKDFDRESYEQYF
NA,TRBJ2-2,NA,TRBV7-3,TGTGCCAGCAGCTTGGGTCATCGGGCCGGGGAGCTGTTTTTT,CASSLGHRAGELFF
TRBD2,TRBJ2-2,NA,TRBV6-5,TGTGCCAGCAGTTACGGACTAGCAGCCGGGGAGCTGTTTTTT,CASSYGLAAGELFF
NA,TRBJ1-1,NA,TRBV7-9,TGTGCCAGCAGCCCGCGGACAGCTTCCTTT,CASSPRTASF
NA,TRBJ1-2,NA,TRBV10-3,TGTGCCATCAGTGAGTTAGGGGGATCGGATGGCTACACCTTC,CAISELGGSDGYTF
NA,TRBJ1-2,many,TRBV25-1,TGTGCCAGCAGTGAAATACAGGGTTATGGCTACACCTTC,CASSEIQGYGYTF
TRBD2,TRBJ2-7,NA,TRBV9,TGTGCCAGCAGCGCAAGCGGGAACGTTTTTAACGAGCAGTACTTC,CASSASGNVFNEQYF
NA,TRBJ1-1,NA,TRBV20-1,TGCAGTGCTAGGGGCAACGAGGCTTGGAACACTGAAGCTTTCTTT,CSARGNEAWNTEAFF
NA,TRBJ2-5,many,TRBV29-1,TGCAGCGTTGATTTCGGGGTGGAGACCCAGTACTTC,CSVDFGVETQYF
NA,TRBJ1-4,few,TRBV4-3,TGCGCCAGCAGCCAATCCCGGTTCAAACTGTTTTTT,CASSQSRFKLFF
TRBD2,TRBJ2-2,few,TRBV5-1,TGCGCCAGCAAAAAGCGGGGGGGCCAGGACACCGGGGAGCTGTTTTTT,CASKKRGGQDTGELFF
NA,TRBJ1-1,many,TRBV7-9,TGTGCCAGCACCCCTTCAGCGAACACTGAAGCTTTCTTT,CASTPSANTEAFF
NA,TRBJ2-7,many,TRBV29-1,TGCAGCGTTGTTGGTTGGGGGGCCTACGAGCAGTACTTC,CSVVGWGAYEQYF
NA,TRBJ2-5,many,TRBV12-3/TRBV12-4,TGTGCCAGCAAGGGATCAACAGTCCAAGAGACCCAGTACTTC,CASKGSTVQETQYF